This T cell receptor (beta chain) was observed in a study of T cells in Graves' hyperthyroidism and ophthalmopathy. Newly diagnosed hyperthyroidism, duration under 2 months, in patients aged 18 to 65. Amplified regions were TCR beta CDR3 sequences from RNA transcripts. With the HTBI primer set, the TCR CDR3 went through a first round of RT-PCR. TCRdb independently ran MiXCR on the multiplex PCR reads; one entry per CDR3 protein. The data hold approximately 520,000 distinct CDR3 sequences, with around 21% observed a single time. Study-level points and caveats: Classification by a 13 V-J model distinguished ophthalmopathy from stable hyperthyroidism. Prediction of ophthalmopathy progression came a median 6.5 months pre-onset.

This clonotype was seen ten or more times. Antigen specificity is unknown. The CDR3 has 14 residues. The V end was cut by 1 base, the J end by 1 base, with 7 bases between. Germline values: CDR1 SGHAT, CDR2 FQNNGV. The rearrangement links TRBV11-2 to TRBJ1-1; no clear D gene. Source material: blood. The sequence derives from a man aged 18 to 29 with Graves' hyperthyroidism. The DNA of the CDR3 is TGTGCCAGCAGCTTAGGGCGGACGAACACTGAAGCTTTCTTT. As protein: CASSLGRTNTEAFF.